The 19 T cell receptor beta chains in this list originate from one sample, sequenced in a study of blood T cell repertoires in COVID-19. The method was immunoSEQ multiplex PCR; TCRdb's version includes in-frame clones alone and lacks a portion of them. The table lists some 160,000 clones, approximately 83% of them singletons. Sequencing used peripheral blood. Source of these receptors: a human donor in a cohort sampled during active COVID-19.

The chain is built from TRBV5-8 and TRBJ2-7, with a possible D match to TRBD2 (6 bases). Between the trimmed V and J ends, which lost 0 bases and 4 bases, there was a span of 11 bases. From germline, CDR1 is SGHTS and CDR2 YDEGEE. The CDR3 totals 14 residues. This CDR3 reads CASSLVGTGYEQYF. CDR3 sequence (DNA): TGTGCCAGCAGCTTGGTAGGGACTGGGTACGAGCAGTACTTC. The full variable domain, in which reference TRBV5-8 and TRBJ2-7 provide the parts outside the CDR3, is EAGVTQSPTHLIKTRGQQATLRCSPISGHTSVYWYQQALGLGLQFLLWYDEGEERNRGNFPPRFSGRQFPNYSSELNVNALELEDSALYLCASSLVGTGYEQYFGPGTRLTVT.

The genes are TRBV10-1 and TRBJ2-7, with TRBD1 identical over 7 bases. The V and J ends lost 4 bases and 3 bases, in that order; junction bases with no gene match: 3. This CDR3 is built from 13 residues. Germline V gene sequence: CDR1 WNHNN, CDR2 SYGVQD (reference sequence). CDR3 loop: CASSGDSYYEQYF. CDR3 coding DNA: TGCGCCAGCAGTGGGGACAGCTACTACGAGCAGTACTTC.

This clone came up once. The V and J genes are TRBV28 and TRBJ2-3, with 8 bases that match TRBD1. The germline gives CDR1 MDHEN, CDR2 SYDVKM. This CDR3 is built from 18 residues. Losses at the gene ends were 4 bases for V and 0 bases for J; bases not matched to a gene: 12. The CDR3 nucleotides read TGTGCCAGCAGTTACGATTCTAACAGGGGGAGGAGCACAGATACGCAGTATTTT. Its protein product is CASSYDSNRGRSTDTQYF.

As to this clone: Additional DNA sequences in this sample encode the identical CDR3. CDR3 loop: CASRPGSGVTEAFF. The CDR3 nucleotides are TGTGCCAGTAGACCAGGCTCAGGGGTCACTGAAGCTTTCTTT. The J gene is TRBJ1-1, the V gene TRBV27; tentative D call: TRBD1 (6 bases). The V gene lost 9 bases and the J gene lost 4 bases, with 18 bases spanning the gap. The CDR3 contains 14 residues. Germline V gene lookup returns CDR1 MNHEY and CDR2 SMNVEV (reference sequence).

The chain is built from TRBV4-1 and TRBJ2-7, with 11 bases identical to TRBD2. The CDR3 contains 15 residues. Per germline, CDR1 MGHRA and CDR2 YSYEKL. V shed 5 bases, J shed 3 bases, and the junction held 6 bases outside the gene matches. The CDR3 nucleotides read TGCGCCAGCAGCGCGACTAGCGGGAATTACTACGAGCAGTACTTC. Protein sequence: CASSATSGNYYEQYF.

The CDR3 sequence: CASSTDRRPYEQYF. CDR3 sequence (DNA): TGTGCCAGCAGCACGGACAGGCGACCCTACGAGCAGTACTTC. This chain connects TRBV7-9 to TRBJ2-7; 7 bases are a match to TRBD1. J was trimmed by 2 bases and V by 5 bases; bases with no gene match: 6. The V gene's germline CDR1 is SEHNR and CDR2 FQNEAQ (reference sequence). The CDR3 contains 14 residues.

This chain links TRBV14 with TRBJ2-5, with D possibly matching TRBD2 (6 bases). V lost 1 base to trimming and J lost 7 bases, with 7 bases between them. The length of the CDR3 is 12 residues. Germline assignment: CDR1 SGHDN and CDR2 FVKESK. DNA for the CDR3: TGTGCCAGCAGCCAAGGGAGGGGGACCCAGTACTTC. Its protein product is CASSQGRGTQYF.

Note on this clone: Other DNA sequences in the same sample also yield this CDR3. The chain has TRBV19 and TRBJ2-7, with D tentatively TRBD2 (5 bases). The CDR3 length is 12 residues. Deletions cut 3 bases from V and 2 bases from J, with 5 bases between. Germline lookup yields CDR1 LNHDA and CDR2 SQIVND (reference sequence). DNA for the CDR3: TGTGCCAGTAGTATCGGGACCTACGAGCAGTACTTC. Residues: CASSIGTYEQYF.

The chain couples TRBV6-5 to TRBJ2-7, with TRBD2 identical over 7 bases. V lost 5 bases, J lost 12 bases, and 7 bases stayed unmatched. The CDR3 runs to 11 residues. Germline-derived CDR1 and CDR2 are MNHEY and SVGAGI. As DNA, the CDR3 is TGTGCCAGCAGTACTGGAATAGCGGGGTACTTC. This translates into CASSTGIAGYF.

The rearrangement joins TRBV6-2 or TRBV6-3 to TRBJ1-1; 9 positions agree with TRBD1. The germline CDR1 and CDR2 sequences are MNHEY and SVGEGT. The CDR3 totals 17 residues. Losses at the gene ends were 4 bases for V and 1 base for J; bases not matched to a gene: 10. Here the CDR3 DNA reads TGTGCCAGCAGTTGGGACAGGGCCTCGGCAGGGAACACTGAAGCTTTCTTT. It is translated as CASSWDRASAGNTEAFF.

V gene TRBV11-2 combines with J gene TRBJ1-2; D is uncertain. The germline CDR1 and CDR2 sequences are SGHAT and FQNNGV. V dropped 5 bases and J dropped 7 bases, with 17 bases sitting between them. CDR3 size: 14 residues. CDR3 DNA sequence: TGTGCCAGCAGCCCTGTCGTGGGCGTGGTTGGCTACACCTTC. Translated, it gives CASSPVVGVVGYTF.

The chain links TRBV5-6 to TRBJ1-1; D remains unclear. This CDR3 spans 14 amino acids. Trimming pared 7 bases from V and 4 bases from J, leaving 17 bases between. CDR1 and CDR2 from the germline V gene are SGHDT and YYEEEE. The CDR3 region has the DNA TGTGCCAGCGGAACGACGGGTCGGTCCACTGAAGCTTTCTTT. It is translated as CASGTTGRSTEAFF.

The V gene is TRBV10-3, the J gene TRBJ2-7; TRBD1 matches 10 bases. From germline, CDR1 is ENHRY and CDR2 SYGVKD. This CDR3 has 16 residues. After removal of 3 bases from V and 0 bases from J, the junction contained 5 bases not matched to a gene. The CDR3, as DNA: TGTGCCATCAGTGACCCCGGGACAGGGGTCTCCTACGAGCAGTACTTC. Translated, it gives CAISDPGTGVSYEQYF.

The chain has TRBV5-4 and TRBJ2-7; 9 bases align to TRBD1. The CDR3 extends over 15 amino acids. V was pared by 4 bases and J by 2 bases, with 7 bases of the junction left unmatched. From germline, CDR1 is SGHNT and CDR2 YYREEE (reference sequence). DNA for the CDR3: TGTGCCAGCAGCGGTACCGGGACAGGGACCTACGAGCAGTACTTC. Translated, it gives CASSGTGTGTYEQYF.

The genes are TRBV3-1 (or the pseudogene TRBV3-2) and TRBJ1-1; the D is unclear. Trimming took 1 base from V and 1 from J, leaving 7 bases between them. CDR1 and CDR2 (germline): LGHDT, YNNKEL (reference sequence). CDR3 length: 14 amino acids. Here the CDR3 reads CASSQGHQNTEAFF. The CDR3 DNA sequence: TGTGCCAGCAGCCAAGGGCACCAGAACACTGAAGCTTTCTTT.

The chain links TRBV27 to TRBJ2-7, with TRBD2 matching over 8 bases. The CDR3 sequence is 15 residues long. Germline V CDR1 and CDR2: MNHEY, SMNVEV (reference sequence). With 5 bases clipped from V and 4 bases from J, the junction kept 10 bases outside the gene matches. The CDR3 protein is CASSPGTRGIYEQYF. The CDR3 DNA follows: TGTGCCAGCAGTCCCGGGACTAGAGGTATTTACGAGCAGTACTTC.

The chain couples TRBV19 to TRBJ2-7; the D gene is possibly TRBD1 (5 bases). From germline, CDR1 is LNHDA and CDR2 SQIVND (reference sequence). V lost 4 bases to trimming and J lost 4 bases, with 14 bases between them. This CDR3 comprises 14 residues. For the CDR3, the DNA is TGTGCCAGTAGTACCCTAGACAGCCGGTACGAGCAGTACTTC. Protein product: CASSTLDSRYEQYF.

On this clone: This CDR3 is also generated by other DNA sequences in the sample. V usage is TRBV4-2 and J usage is TRBJ2-7; 7 bases align to TRBD1. The trim removed 1 base at V and 2 bases at J, leaving 2 bases unmatched. CDR3 length: 14 amino acids. Germline V gene sequence: CDR1 LGHNA, CDR2 YNFKEQ. The CDR3 nucleotides are TGTGCCAGCAGCCAAGGTCAGGGGGCCTACGAGCAGTACTTC. Its protein product is CASSQGQGAYEQYF.

The chain is built from TRBV28 and TRBJ1-5; D gene ambiguous. V lost 2 bases, J lost 3 bases, and 20 bases lay in between. CDR3 length equals 18 residues. In germline, CDR1 is MDHEN, CDR2 SYDVKM. The DNA of the CDR3 is TGTGCCAGCAGTTTAAGCGGAACTTCCCGGACCCTCAATCAGCCCCAGCATTTT. This encodes CASSLSGTSRTLNQPQHF.